This is a list of T cell receptor beta chains from one sample in a study of vaccination and CD4 T cells after COVID-19. Their target antigens are unknown. Using its own MiXCR run on the PCR reads, TCRdb lists one record per CDR3 protein. The table has around 15,000 distinct CDR3 sequences, about 77% seen once. The specimen comprised CD4+ T cells from blood, cultured in vitro, sampled after SARS-CoV-2 vaccination. The receptor source for this set is a human donor who received a COVID-19 vaccine. Both conserved end residues are part of each CDR3. A D gene is named only where the DNA matches it firmly. Size tells how often a clone was seen (once, few, many) or the class of an expanded clone, and some rows leave it out.

d_call,v_call,j_call,clone_size,cdr3_aa,cdr3_nt
-,TRBV12-3/TRBV12-4,TRBJ1-6,-,CASSLRGGRGSSPLHF,TGTGCCAGCAGTTTACGGGGGGGGCGGGGAAGTTCACCCCTCCACTTT
TRBD2,TRBV20-1,TRBJ2-5,-,CSATTSGVGETQYF,TGCAGTGCTACGACTAGCGGGGTCGGGGAGACCCAGTACTTC
-,TRBV19,TRBJ1-1,-,CASKVRAEENTEAFF,TGTGCCAGTAAAGTTCGGGCCGAGGAGAACACTGAAGCTTTCTTT
-,TRBV2,TRBJ2-2,-,CASRRQRANTGELFF,TGTGCCAGCAGGCGACAGAGAGCGAACACCGGGGAGCTGTTTTTT
-,TRBV12-5,TRBJ2-2,-,CASGLGQGGTGELFF,TGTGCTAGTGGTTTGGGACAGGGAGGCACCGGGGAGCTGTTTTTT
-,TRBV24-1,TRBJ1-1,-,CATSDLQIPRGATNTEAFF,TGTGCCACCAGTGATTTGCAAATCCCTCGAGGCGCGACGAACACTGAAGCTTTCTTT
-,TRBV20-1,TRBJ1-1,-,CSARGQVLYF,TGCAGTGCTAGAGGACAGGTCCTCTACTTT
-,TRBV12-3/TRBV12-4,TRBJ1-5,-,CASSFLQGGSNQPQHF,TGTGCCAGCAGTTTTCTCCAGGGTGGGAGCAATCAGCCCCAGCATTTT
-,TRBV6-1,TRBJ1-6,-,CASSEIGVGNSPLHF,TGTGCCAGCAGTGAAATAGGGGTTGGGAATTCACCCCTCCACTTT
TRBD1,TRBV20-1,TRBJ1-1,-,CSASHPTGENTEAFF,TGCAGTGCTAGTCACCCGACAGGGGAGAACACTGAAGCTTTCTTT
-,TRBV5-1,TRBJ2-7,-,CASSLGERTLKHEQYF,TGCGCCAGCAGCTTGGGGGAGAGGACCCTTAAGCACGAGCAGTACTTC
-,TRBV12-3/TRBV12-4,TRBJ1-1,-,CASSLKRSEAFF,TGTGCCAGCAGTTTAAAGCGATCTGAAGCTTTCTTT
-,TRBV12-3/TRBV12-4,TRBJ2-3,-,CASSPGTVTDTQYF,TGTGCCAGCAGTCCAGGGACTGTAACAGATACGCAGTATTTT
-,TRBV25-1,TRBJ1-2,-,CASSRDGIRGYTF,TGTGCCAGCAGTCGGGACGGGATAAGGGGCTACACCTTC
TRBD2,TRBV19,TRBJ2-3,-,CASSIVAGGPTDTQYF,TGTGCCAGTAGTATAGTAGCGGGGGGGCCCACAGATACGCAGTATTTT
-,TRBV21-1,TRBJ2-7,-,CASSKDGRGRDEQYF,TGTGCCAGCAGCAAAGACGGCAGGGGGCGCGACGAGCAGTACTTC
-,TRBV7-8,TRBJ1-2,-,CASSSVIGRGNYGYTF,TGTGCCAGCAGCTCGGTAATCGGACGGGGAAACTATGGCTACACCTTC
TRBD2,TRBV12-3/TRBV12-4,TRBJ2-1,-,CASTPSTSGGNSYNEQFF,TGTGCCAGCACCCCTTCGACTAGCGGGGGAAACTCCTACAATGAGCAGTTCTTC
-,TRBV21-1,TRBJ1-1,few,CASSKGQPNTEAFF,TGTGCCAGCAGCAAAGGCCAGCCGAACACTGAAGCTTTCTTT
TRBD2,TRBV10-3,TRBJ2-5,-,CAISDGTSGGRETQYF,TGTGCCATCAGTGACGGGACTAGCGGGGGGAGGGAGACCCAGTACTTC
-,TRBV6-1,TRBJ1-4,-,CASTTGVATATNEKLFF,TGTGCCAGCACGACAGGAGTTGCCACGGCAACTAATGAAAAACTGTTTTTT
TRBD1,TRBV5-1,TRBJ1-2,-,CASSLGTGTYGYTF,TGCGCCAGCAGCTTGGGGACAGGGACCTATGGCTACACCTTC
-,TRBV2,TRBJ2-2,-,CASSEVGAVTGELFF,TGTGCCAGCAGTGAAGTGGGGGCCGTCACCGGGGAGCTGTTTTTT
TRBD1,TRBV6-1,TRBJ1-2,-,CASSESNRGVRGYTF,TGTGCCAGCAGTGAATCGAACAGGGGGGTAAGGGGCTACACCTTC
-,TRBV5-4,TRBJ2-5,-,CASSLGLRAGPETQYF,TGTGCCAGCAGCCTTGGTTTAAGGGCGGGCCCGGAGACCCAGTACTTC
TRBD1,TRBV12-3/TRBV12-4,TRBJ2-5,-,CASSTGTGEETQYF,TGTGCCAGCAGTACCGGGACAGGGGAAGAGACCCAGTACTTC
TRBD1,TRBV5-1,TRBJ2-3,-,CASSHRGGADTQYF,TGCGCCAGCAGCCACAGGGGTGGAGCAGATACGCAGTATTTT
-,TRBV20-1,TRBJ1-2,-,CSARERSLDSWGYTF,TGCAGTGCTAGAGAGAGGAGCCTAGACAGTTGGGGCTACACCTTC
-,TRBV20-1,TRBJ1-2,-,CSARFLPISILGRGGYGYTF,TGCAGTGCTAGATTTCTCCCTATTAGTATATTGGGCAGGGGTGGCTATGGCTACACCTTC
-,TRBV6-5,TRBJ2-4,-,CASSSRDGMKNIQYF,TGTGCCAGCAGTTCCCGGGACGGCATGAAAAACATTCAGTACTTC
TRBD2,TRBV5-4,TRBJ2-2,-,CASSPTSGGNTGELFF,TGTGCCAGCAGCCCAACTAGCGGGGGGAACACCGGGGAGCTGTTTTTT
TRBD2,TRBV12-3/TRBV12-4,TRBJ2-1,-,CASRTSGGPSSYNEQFF,TGTGCCAGCAGGACTAGCGGGGGGCCCAGCTCCTACAATGAGCAGTTCTTC
TRBD1,TRBV7-6,TRBJ2-4,-,CASSRQGGDIQYF,TGTGCCAGCAGCCGACAGGGGGGGGACATTCAGTACTTC
-,TRBV6-1,TRBJ2-2,-,CASSREGDTGELFF,TGTGCCAGCAGTAGGGAGGGGGACACCGGGGAGCTGTTTTTT
-,TRBV11-3,TRBJ2-3,-,CASSLLVLNTQYF,TGTGCCAGCAGCTTATTGGTGCTTAATACGCAGTATTTT
-,TRBV6-1,TRBJ2-5,-,CASGAPNQETQYF,TGTGCCAGCGGGGCACCCAACCAAGAGACCCAGTACTTC
-,TRBV6-2/TRBV6-3,TRBJ2-3,-,CATRSASTDTQYF,TGTGCCACCCGATCAGCTAGCACAGATACGCAGTATTTT
-,TRBV27,TRBJ1-6,-,CASSLNGSPSYPLHF,TGTGCCAGCAGTTTAAACGGGAGCCCCAGTTACCCCCTCCACTTT
-,TRBV2,TRBJ1-6,-,CASSVIVARAPLHF,TGTGCCAGCAGTGTGATAGTAGCGAGGGCACCCCTCCACTTT
-,TRBV7-9,TRBJ1-2,-,CASSQDRNGYTF,TGTGCCAGCAGCCAAGACAGAAATGGCTACACCTTC
TRBD1,TRBV7-9,TRBJ1-3,-,CASSPVRGTIYF,TGTGCCAGCAGCCCGGTCAGGGGGACCATATATTTT
-,TRBV7-2,TRBJ2-7,few,CASSSRDTPYEQYF,TGTGCCAGCAGCAGCCGGGACACACCCTACGAGCAGTACTTC
TRBD2,TRBV7-2,TRBJ2-7,-,CASSLGGGVYEQYF,TGTGCCAGCAGCTTAGGCGGGGGTGTCTACGAGCAGTACTTC
-,TRBV6-1,TRBJ2-3,-,CASSPATDTQYF,TGTGCCAGCAGCCCCGCCACAGATACGCAGTATTTT
-,TRBV7-2,TRBJ2-3,-,CASRSGETTDTQYF,TGTGCCAGCAGGAGTGGGGAGACAACAGATACGCAGTATTTT
-,TRBV20-1,TRBJ1-2,-,CSARDRRVSNYGYTF,TGCAGTGCTAGAGATCGGAGGGTTTCGAACTATGGCTACACCTTC
-,TRBV30,TRBJ1-3,-,CAWSSRSGNTIYF,TGTGCCTGGAGTAGCCGCTCTGGAAACACCATATATTTT